This T cell receptor beta chain was sequenced during a study of blood T cells in healthy people across ages. The authors ran a second PCR of roughly 6 to 11 cycles using a sample-barcoded 5' primer and a J-beta primer mix. From the 5' RACE reads, TCRdb called clonotypes with MiXCR, one entry per CDR3 protein. The profile shows more than 800,000 distinct CDR3 sequences, 45% of them singletons. From germline, CDR1 is SQVTM and CDR2 ANQGSEA. The CDR3 contains 13 residues. Trimming stripped 3 bases from V and 5 bases from J, with 13 bases between. The specimen was blood. The rearrangement uses TRBV29-1 and TRBJ1-1, with D maybe TRBD1 (5 bases). The source is a woman aged 55 to 70 in good health. The CDR3 loop is CSVEGGVGTEAFF. As DNA, the CDR3 is TGCAGCGTTGAGGGAGGGGTTGGAACTGAAGCTTTCTTT.